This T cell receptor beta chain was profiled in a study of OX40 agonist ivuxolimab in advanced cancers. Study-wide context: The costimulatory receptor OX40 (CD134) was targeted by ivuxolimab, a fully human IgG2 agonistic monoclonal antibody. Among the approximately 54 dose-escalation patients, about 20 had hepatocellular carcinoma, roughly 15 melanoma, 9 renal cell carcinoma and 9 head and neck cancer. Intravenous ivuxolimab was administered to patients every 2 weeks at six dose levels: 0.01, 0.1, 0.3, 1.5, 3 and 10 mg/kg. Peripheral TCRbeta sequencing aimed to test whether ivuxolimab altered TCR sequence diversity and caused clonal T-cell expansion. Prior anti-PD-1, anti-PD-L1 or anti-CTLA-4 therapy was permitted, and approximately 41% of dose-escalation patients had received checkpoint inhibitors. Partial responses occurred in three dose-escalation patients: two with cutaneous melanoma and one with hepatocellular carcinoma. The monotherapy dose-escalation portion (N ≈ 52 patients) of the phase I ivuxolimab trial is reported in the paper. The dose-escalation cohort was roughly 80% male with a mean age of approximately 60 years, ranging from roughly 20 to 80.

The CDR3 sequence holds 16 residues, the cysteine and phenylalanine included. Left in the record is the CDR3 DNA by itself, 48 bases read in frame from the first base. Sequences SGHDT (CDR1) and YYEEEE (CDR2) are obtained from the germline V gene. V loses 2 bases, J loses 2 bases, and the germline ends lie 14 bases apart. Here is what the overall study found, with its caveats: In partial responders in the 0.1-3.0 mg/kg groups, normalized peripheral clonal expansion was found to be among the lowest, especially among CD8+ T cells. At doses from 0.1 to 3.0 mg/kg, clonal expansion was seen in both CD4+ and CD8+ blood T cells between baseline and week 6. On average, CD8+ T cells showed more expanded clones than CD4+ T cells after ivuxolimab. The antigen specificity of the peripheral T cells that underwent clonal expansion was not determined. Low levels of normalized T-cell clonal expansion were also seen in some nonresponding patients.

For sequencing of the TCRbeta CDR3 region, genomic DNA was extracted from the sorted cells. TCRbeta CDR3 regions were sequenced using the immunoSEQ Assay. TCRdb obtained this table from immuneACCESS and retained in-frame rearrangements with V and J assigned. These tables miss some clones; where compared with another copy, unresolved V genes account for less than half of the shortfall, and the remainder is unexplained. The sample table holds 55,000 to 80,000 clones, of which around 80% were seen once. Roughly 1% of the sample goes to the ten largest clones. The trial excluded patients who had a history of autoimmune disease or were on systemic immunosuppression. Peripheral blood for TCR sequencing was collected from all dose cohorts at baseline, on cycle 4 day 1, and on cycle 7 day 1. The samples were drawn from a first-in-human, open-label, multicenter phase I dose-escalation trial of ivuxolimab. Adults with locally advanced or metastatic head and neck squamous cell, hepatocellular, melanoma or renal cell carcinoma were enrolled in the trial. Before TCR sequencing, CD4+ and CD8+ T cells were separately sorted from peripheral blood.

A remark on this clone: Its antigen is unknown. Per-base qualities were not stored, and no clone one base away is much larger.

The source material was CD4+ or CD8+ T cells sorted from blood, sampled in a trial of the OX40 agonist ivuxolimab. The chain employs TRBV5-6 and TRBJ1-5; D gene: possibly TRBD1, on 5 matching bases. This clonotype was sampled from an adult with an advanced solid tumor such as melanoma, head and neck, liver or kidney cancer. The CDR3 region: CASSFAAGAGNQPQHF. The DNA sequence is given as TGTGCCAGCAGCTTTGCGGCCGGGGCGGGCAATCAGCCCCAGCATTTT.